The text below deals with one T cell receptor beta chain. What it recognizes is unknown. The data are from a study of response to subunit inactivated influenza vaccine. Study-wide findings and caveats: It was suggested by the authors that few new T cells are recruited by each seasonal influenza vaccination.

Using its own MiXCR run on the RT-PCR reads, TCRdb lists one record per CDR3 protein. Of about 520,000 distinct CDR3 sequences in the sample, less than 30% were seen once. The V and J ends lost 6 bases and 3 bases, in that order; junction bases with no gene match: 9. Per the germline V gene, CDR1 is SGHRS and CDR2 is YFSETQ. The CDR3 has 14 amino acids. The source was CD4+ T cells sorted from PBMCs, collected more than 4 days after vaccination. V gene TRBV5-1 combines with J gene TRBJ2-7, with 7 bases aligning to TRBD2. This clonotype was sampled from a man aged 45-65 years who received an inactivated influenza vaccine. CDR3 DNA sequence: TGCGCCAGCACCTATGGGGGGGGAATCTACGAGCAGTACTTC. This translates into CASTYGGGIYEQYF.